This T cell receptor beta chain came from a study of blood T cell repertoires in COVID-19. For the study at large: From the United States, Italy and Spain came samples of acute and convalescent COVID-19. Sample material is recorded as cDNA or gDNA derived from T cells, B-cell-depleted T cells, or PBMCs.

Original data processing: Reference gene primer amplification in the assay estimated nucleated cell counts. Generated by immunoSEQ multiplex PCR, the TCRdb table keeps only in-frame clones and is missing some. V and J calls and clone size are those listed in that table; D and trimming were worked out from the DNA. The sample includes about 380,000 clones, around 84% of them seen just once. The sequenced sample consisted of peripheral blood. This TCR was recovered from a woman between 18 and 29 years old with acute or convalescent COVID-19.

The CDR3 DNA is TGTGCCGAAGGGGGACAGGGAAGCAATCAGCCCCAGCATTTT. Translating it yields CAEGGQGSNQPQHF. The chain links TRBV30 to TRBJ1-5; 9 bases align to TRBD1. CDR1 GTSNPN and CDR2 SVGIG come from the germline V gene (reference sequence). The V and J ends lost 8 bases and 1 base, in that order; junction bases with no gene match: 6. CDR3 size: 14 residues.